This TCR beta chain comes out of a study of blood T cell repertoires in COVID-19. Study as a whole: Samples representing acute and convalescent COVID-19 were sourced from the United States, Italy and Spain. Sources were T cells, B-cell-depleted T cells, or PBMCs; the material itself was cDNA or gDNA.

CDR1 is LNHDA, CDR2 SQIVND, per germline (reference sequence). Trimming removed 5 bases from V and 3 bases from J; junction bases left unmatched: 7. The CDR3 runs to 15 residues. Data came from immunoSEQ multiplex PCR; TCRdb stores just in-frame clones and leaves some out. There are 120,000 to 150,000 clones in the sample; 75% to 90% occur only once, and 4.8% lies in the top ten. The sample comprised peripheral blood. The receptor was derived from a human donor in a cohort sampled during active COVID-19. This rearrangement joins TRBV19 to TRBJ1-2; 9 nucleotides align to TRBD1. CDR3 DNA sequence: TGTGCCAGTAGTCTCCGGGACAGGGTGGACTATGGCTACACCTTC. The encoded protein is CASSLRDRVDYGYTF.